Here is one T cell receptor beta chain with its context. This sample was taken from a study of response to subunit inactivated influenza vaccine. The CDR3 spans 14 residues. Germline-derived CDR1 and CDR2 are SGHDT and YYEEEE. The germline V and J ends were trimmed by 3 bases and 6 bases, with 13 bases remaining between them. TCRdb reprocessed the RT-PCR reads with MiXCR, giving one entry per CDR3 protein. The sample holds a few hundred thousand distinct CDR3 sequences, about 20% seen once. V gene TRBV5-6 combines with J gene TRBJ1-5; D is perhaps TRBD1 (5 bases). This material consisted of PBMCs from blood, taken around 22 months after vaccination. This sequence originates from a man aged 45 to 75 who received an inactivated influenza vaccine. CDR3 sequence: CASSSRGTVQPQHF. CDR3 DNA: TGTGCCAGCAGCTCACGGGGGACGGTTCAGCCCCAGCATTTT.